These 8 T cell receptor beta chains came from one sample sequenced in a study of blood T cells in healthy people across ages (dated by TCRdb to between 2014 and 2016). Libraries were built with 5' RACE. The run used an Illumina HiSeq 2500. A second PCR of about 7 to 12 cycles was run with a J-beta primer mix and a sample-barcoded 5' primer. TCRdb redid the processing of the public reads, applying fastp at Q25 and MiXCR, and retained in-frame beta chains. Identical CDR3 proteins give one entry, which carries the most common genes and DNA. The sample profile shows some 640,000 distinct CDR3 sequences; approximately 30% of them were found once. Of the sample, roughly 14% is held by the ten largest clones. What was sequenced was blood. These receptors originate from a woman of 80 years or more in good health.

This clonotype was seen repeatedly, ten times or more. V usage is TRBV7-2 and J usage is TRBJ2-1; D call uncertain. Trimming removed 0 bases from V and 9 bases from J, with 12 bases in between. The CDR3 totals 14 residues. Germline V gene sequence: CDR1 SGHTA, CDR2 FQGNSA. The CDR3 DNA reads TGTGCCAGCAGCTTAGCGCGTCACTCTGGTGAGCAGTTCTTC. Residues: CASSLARHSGEQFF.

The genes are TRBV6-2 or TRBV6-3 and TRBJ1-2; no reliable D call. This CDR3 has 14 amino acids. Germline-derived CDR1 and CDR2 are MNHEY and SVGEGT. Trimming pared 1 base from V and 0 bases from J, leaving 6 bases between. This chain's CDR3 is CASSYFGSNYGYTF. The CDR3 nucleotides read TGTGCCAGCAGTTACTTCGGCTCTAACTATGGCTACACCTTC.

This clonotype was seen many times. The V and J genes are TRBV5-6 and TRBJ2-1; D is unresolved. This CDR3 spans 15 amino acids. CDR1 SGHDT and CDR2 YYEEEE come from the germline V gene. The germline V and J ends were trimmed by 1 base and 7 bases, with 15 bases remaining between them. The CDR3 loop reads CASSLPTGPQNEQFF. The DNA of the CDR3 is TGTGCCAGCAGCTTGCCGACCGGGCCCCAGAATGAGCAGTTCTTC.

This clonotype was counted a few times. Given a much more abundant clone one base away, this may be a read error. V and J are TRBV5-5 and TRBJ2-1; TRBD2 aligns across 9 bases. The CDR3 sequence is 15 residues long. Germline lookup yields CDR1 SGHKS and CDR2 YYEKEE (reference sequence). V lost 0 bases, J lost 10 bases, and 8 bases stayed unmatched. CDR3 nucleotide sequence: TGTGCCAGCAGCTTGGTAGCGGGACTAGCCTACGAGCAGTTCTTC. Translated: CASSLVAGLAYEQFF. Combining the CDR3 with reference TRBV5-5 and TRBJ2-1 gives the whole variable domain DAGVTQSPTHLIKTRGQQVTLRCSPISGHKSVSWYQQVLGQGPQFIFQYYEKEERGRGNFPDRFSARQFPNYSSELNVNALLLGDSALYLCASSLVAGLAYEQFFGPGTRLTVL.

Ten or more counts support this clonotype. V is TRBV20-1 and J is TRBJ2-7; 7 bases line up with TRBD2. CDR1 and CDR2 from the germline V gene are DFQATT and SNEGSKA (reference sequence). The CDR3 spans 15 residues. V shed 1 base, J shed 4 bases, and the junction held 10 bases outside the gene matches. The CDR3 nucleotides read TGCAGTGCTAGAGTACCGGGGGGATCTCTATACGAGCAGTACTTC. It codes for CSARVPGGSLYEQYF.

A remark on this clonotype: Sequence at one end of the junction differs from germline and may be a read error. The CDR3 DNA reads TGTGCCAGCAGCCTCGACCGAGCTGCCAGGGGTGAAAAACGGTTTTTT. Translating gives CASSLDRAARGEKRFF. The chain uses TRBV7-9 and TRBJ1-4, with a weak D call TRBD1 (6 bases). The germline V gene has CDR1 SEHNR and CDR2 FQNEAQ (reference sequence). The CDR3 loop spans 16 amino acids.

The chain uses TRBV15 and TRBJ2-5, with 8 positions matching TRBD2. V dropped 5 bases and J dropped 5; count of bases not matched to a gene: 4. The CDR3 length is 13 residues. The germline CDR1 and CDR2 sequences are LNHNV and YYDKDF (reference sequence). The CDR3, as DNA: TGTGCCACCAGCCCGGTAGCGGGGGAGACCCAGTACTTC. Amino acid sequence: CATSPVAGETQYF.

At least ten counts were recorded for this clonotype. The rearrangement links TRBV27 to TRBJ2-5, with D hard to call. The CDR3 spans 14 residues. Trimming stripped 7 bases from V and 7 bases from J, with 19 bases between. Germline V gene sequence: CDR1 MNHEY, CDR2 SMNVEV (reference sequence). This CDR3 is CASTPAELPGTQYF. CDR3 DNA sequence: TGTGCCAGCACTCCAGCAGAGCTTCCCGGGACCCAGTACTTC.